The present TCR beta chain was sequenced within a study of cytomegalovirus exposure and HLA in healthy donors. About the research overall: A data release that came early held roughly 80 million unique TCRs from HLA-typed donors.

For this clone: The antigen remains unidentified.

Whole-study findings and limits: According to a later analysis, most TCR beta chains associated with CMV appeared HLA-restricted. Later analysis associated a missense DCLRE1C variant with TCR beta V- and J-gene trimming. Upon later analysis, HLA-associated TCR beta chains proved more clonally expanded than other, equally common chains.

The CDR3 spans 13 residues. Trimming left V 6 bases short and J 2 bases short, with 7 bases between. CDR1 MNHEY and CDR2 SMNVEV come from the germline V gene (reference sequence). PCR primers comprised 60 Vbeta and 13 Jbeta primers. Profiling relied on immunoSEQ multiplex PCR, and the TCRdb table lists in-frame clones only, not all of them. The sample includes roughly 140,000 clones, nearly 80% of them seen just once. Sample: PBMCs. The chain is built from TRBV27 and TRBJ2-2, with D tentatively TRBD2 (5 bases). The TCR was taken from a male donor in good health and CMV-seronegative. The DNA of the CDR3 is TGTGCCAGCAGCGGGGATAACACCGGGGAGCTGTTTTTT. Protein product: CASSGDNTGELFF.